This is a list of T cell receptor beta chains from one sample in a study of graft-versus-host responses after intestinal transplantation. Antigens of these TCRs are unknown. TCRdb keeps only in-frame clones here, not all; method: immunoSEQ multiplex PCR. The data contain around 100,000 clones, roughly 89% of them seen just once; the ten biggest clones take up over 0.15%. The starting material was unstimulated CD4+ T cells sorted from spleen or lymph node cells, obtained before transplant. The receptor source for this set is a human donor who was the organ donor for an intestinal transplant. The CDR3 runs from the conserved cysteine through the conserved F or W. A D gene is named only where the DNA matches it firmly. The size of a clone is reported for some rows only, either as once, few or many, or as a class for expanded clones.

clone_size	d_call	j_call	v_call	cdr3_aa	cdr3_nt
.	TRBD1	TRBJ1-5	TRBV4-2	CASSQDRGKDQPQHF	TGTGCCAGCAGCCAAGACAGGGGGAAGGATCAGCCCCAGCATTTT
.	TRBD1	TRBJ1-3	TRBV6-1	CASKPQGSGNTIYF	TGTGCCAGCAAGCCACAGGGGTCTGGAAACACCATATATTTT
.	.	TRBJ1-6	TRBV9	CASSSDIWGGVTSPLHF	TGTGCCAGCAGCTCAGATATCTGGGGGGGGGTGACTTCACCCCTCCACTTT
.	TRBD1	TRBJ2-2	TRBV25-1	CASSWTGNTGELFF	TGTGCCAGCTCTTGGACAGGGAACACCGGGGAGCTGTTTTTT
.	.	TRBJ2-3	TRBV2	CASSVEITSTDTQYF	TGTGCCAGCAGTGTGGAGATTACTAGCACAGATACGCAGTATTTT
.	.	TRBJ2-7	TRBV7-2	CASSLTAYEQYF	TGTGCCAGCAGCTTAACGGCCTACGAGCAGTACTTC
once	TRBD1	TRBJ2-7	TRBV4-2	CASSQTGGSEQYF	TGTGCCAGCAGCCAAACAGGGGGGAGCGAGCAGTACTTC
.	TRBD1	TRBJ2-7	TRBV5-4	CASSVDRALVGQQYF	TGTGCCAGCAGCGTGGACAGGGCCCTGGTTGGCCAGCAGTACTTC
once	TRBD2	TRBJ2-7	TRBV10-3	CAISEISLAVGEQYF	TGTGCCATCAGTGAAATTAGTCTAGCGGTGGGGGAGCAGTACTTC
.	TRBD1	TRBJ2-5	TRBV11-2	CASSHGTGRLQETQYF	TGTGCCAGCAGCCACGGGACAGGGCGGCTCCAAGAGACCCAGTACTTC
few	TRBD1	TRBJ1-5	TRBV6-6	CASTLKQGAHQPQHF	TGTGCCAGCACCCTCAAACAGGGGGCGCATCAGCCCCAGCATTTT
.	TRBD1	TRBJ1-1	TRBV7-2	CASSSGTGGGYTEAFF	TGTGCCAGCAGTTCCGGGACAGGGGGCGGGTACACTGAAGCTTTCTTT
.	.	TRBJ2-5	TRBV6-5	CASSDPGLIQETQYF	TGTGCCAGCAGCGACCCAGGACTTATCCAAGAGACCCAGTACTTC
.	.	TRBJ1-2	TRBV5-1	CASSLSGQGYGYTF	TGCGCCAGCAGCTTGTCGGGTCAGGGCTATGGCTACACCTTC
.	TRBD2	TRBJ2-7	TRBV5-4	CASSLGWTSGGAYEQYF	TGTGCCAGCAGCTTGGGCTGGACTAGCGGGGGGGCCTACGAGCAGTACTTC
.	TRBD1	TRBJ1-4	TRBV28	CASTSPRDRGRPATNEKLFF	TGTGCCAGCACCTCCCCGCGGGACAGGGGCCGCCCTGCAACTAATGAAAAACTGTTTTTT
once	.	TRBJ1-3	TRBV7-2	CASSLVARVLSGNTIYF	TGTGCCAGCAGCTTAGTCGCCAGGGTCTTGTCTGGAAACACCATATATTTT
.	TRBD2	TRBJ2-3	TRBV7-3	CASSFSGLVADTQYF	TGTGCCAGCAGCTTCTCGGGACTAGTCGCAGATACGCAGTATTTT
.	.	TRBJ2-5	TRBV5-1	CASSFRGETQYF	TGCGCCAGCAGCTTCAGGGGAGAGACCCAGTACTTC
.	.	TRBJ1-2	TRBV27	CATHRQGSGYGYTF	TGTGCCACCCATAGGCAGGGGTCGGGCTATGGCTACACCTTC
.	.	TRBJ1-2	TRBV5-5	CASSLLGSTNYGYTF	TGTGCCAGCAGCCTATTGGGGAGTACTAACTATGGCTACACCTTC
.	.	TRBJ1-3	TRBV5-1	CASSEGVHSGNTIYF	TGCGCCAGCAGCGAAGGAGTTCACTCTGGAAACACCATATATTTT
.	.	TRBJ1-2	TRBV18	CASSPGSANYGYTF	TGTGCCAGCTCACCAGGGAGTGCTAACTATGGCTACACCTTC
.	.	TRBJ2-7	TRBV29-1	CSVQYGAAYEQYF	TGCAGCGTTCAGTATGGAGCCGCCTACGAGCAGTACTTC
.	TRBD1	TRBJ2-1	TRBV5-1	CASSVGTVYNEQFF	TGCGCCAGCAGCGTAGGGACAGTATACAATGAGCAGTTCTTC
.	.	TRBJ1-3	TRBV5-6	CASSLDRGNTIYF	TGTGCCAGCAGCTTGGACAGGGGAAACACCATATATTTT
.	TRBD2	TRBJ2-3	TRBV5-1	CASSPGLAASTDTQYF	TGCGCCAGCAGCCCGGGACTAGCCGCCAGCACAGATACGCAGTATTTT
once	.	TRBJ1-1	TRBV7-2	CASRFGQRNTEAFF	TGTGCCAGCCGATTCGGACAGAGGAACACTGAAGCTTTCTTT
once	.	TRBJ2-7	TRBV11-2	CASSLDTAVTYEQYF	TGTGCCAGCAGCTTAGATACAGCGGTTACCTACGAGCAGTACTTC
.	TRBD1	TRBJ2-7	TRBV5-1	CASSLVTGNYEQYF	TGCGCCAGCAGCTTGGTGACAGGGAACTACGAGCAGTACTTC
.	TRBD2	TRBJ2-7	TRBV4-3	CASSQDSLAGGNEQYF	TGCGCCAGCAGCCAAGATTCCCTTGCGGGGGGTAACGAGCAGTACTTC
.	.	TRBJ2-5	TRBV4-2	CASSQANEGVVETQYF	TGTGCCAGCAGCCAAGCTAACGAGGGGGTAGTTGAGACCCAGTACTTC